Presented here are 24 T cell receptor beta chains from one specimen sequenced in a study of PD-L1 blockade in urothelial cancer. Sequencing used immunoSEQ multiplex PCR; TCRdb keeps in-frame clones, though not all of them. The data show roughly 40,000 clones, 65% to 85% seen once. The specimen comprised PBMCs, sampled around atezolizumab (anti-PD-L1) treatment. Every receptor here comes from a man aged 60 to 75 with urothelial cancer.

The chain carries TRBV5-1 and TRBJ1-1; tentatively, D is TRBD1 (6 bases). The V end lost 4 bases, the J end lost 7 bases, and 17 bases lay between the germline ends. Germline assignment: CDR1 SGHRS and CDR2 YFSETQ. This CDR3 contains 14 residues. CDR3 region: CASSGGQGYDEAFF. The CDR3 DNA reads as TGCGCCAGCAGCGGGGGACAAGGCTACGATGAAGCTTTCTTT.

This clone was observed a single time. The J gene is TRBJ2-2, the V gene TRBV7-8; 14 nucleotides match TRBD2. V was clipped by 5 bases and J by 5 bases; unmatched bases: 4. This CDR3 contains 16 residues. Germline V gene sequence: CDR1 SGHVS, CDR2 FQNEAQ. The chain's CDR3 is CASSLTSGGATGELFF. The DNA for the CDR3 is TGTGCCAGCAGCCTGACTAGCGGGGGGGCAACCGGGGAGCTGTTTTTT.

The chain combines TRBV6-5 with TRBJ1-1, with no clear D. Trimming removed 0 bases from V and 7 bases from J, with 12 bases in between. Germline V CDR1 and CDR2: MNHEY, SVGAGI. The CDR3 is 14 residues long. The CDR3 coding sequence is TGTGCCAGCAGTTACTCGAAAGTTGCGGTTGAAGCTTTCTTT. Translation gives CASSYSKVAVEAFF.

This chain links TRBV18 with TRBJ1-1; D not resolved. In germline, CDR1 is KGHSH, CDR2 LQKENI. V lost 3 bases to trimming and J lost 5 bases, with 10 bases between them. The CDR3 contains 13 residues. The CDR3 sequence is CASSPETGTEAFF. The CDR3 coding sequence is TGTGCCAGCTCACCCGAGACGGGGACTGAAGCTTTCTTT.

The CDR3 DNA sequence: TGTGCCAGCAGTTTAGCAACTAGCACAGATACGCAGTATTTT. Translated: CASSLATSTDTQYF. The chain employs TRBV28 and TRBJ2-3; D gene uncertain. The V gene's germline CDR1 is MDHEN and CDR2 SYDVKM. V shed 2 bases and J shed 0 bases, with 6 bases lying between them. The CDR3 loop spans 14 amino acids.

The rearrangement joins TRBV7-2 to TRBJ1-3; no clear D. The germline V gene has CDR1 SGHTA and CDR2 FQGNSA. CDR3 size: 15 residues. Trimming cost V 2 bases and J 0 bases, with 8 bases left between them. The CDR3: CASSLSVNSGNTIYF. The CDR3 DNA is TGTGCCAGCAGCTTAAGCGTCAACTCTGGAAACACCATATATTTT.

This CDR3 reads CASRRTNNYGYTF. Here the CDR3 DNA reads TGTGCCAGCAGGAGGACAAACAACTATGGCTACACCTTC. The chain carries TRBV6-1 and TRBJ1-2, with D possibly TRBD1 on 5 matching bases. Germline V CDR1 and CDR2: MNHNS, SASEGT. Between the trimmed V and J ends, which lost 6 bases and 2 bases, there was a span of 10 bases. This CDR3 contains 13 residues.

The rearrangement uses TRBV5-4 and TRBJ2-7, with D possibly matching TRBD1 (6 bases). Germline-derived CDR1 and CDR2 are SGHNT and YYREEE (reference sequence). V dropped 0 bases and J dropped 2 bases, with 9 bases sitting between them. The CDR3 runs 14 residues. CDR3: CASSLGTETYEQYF. In DNA, the CDR3 is TGTGCCAGCAGCTTGGGGACAGAGACCTACGAGCAGTACTTC.

The chain uses TRBV7-2 and TRBJ1-2; maybe TRBD1 (5 bases). The CDR3 is 12 residues long. Germline V CDR1 and CDR2: SGHTA, FQGNSA. Deletions cut 3 bases from V and 8 bases from J, with 10 bases between. The chain's CDR3 is CASSFSTEGYTF. CDR3 sequence (DNA): TGTGCCAGCAGCTTCTCGACAGAAGGCTACACCTTC.

In this sample, this clone turned up a few times. The chain links TRBV7-2 to TRBJ1-1; tentatively, D is TRBD1 (5 bases). From germline, CDR1 is SGHTA and CDR2 FQGNSA. The CDR3 contains 14 residues. Trimming took off 5 bases at V and 1 base at J, with 11 bases between the two ends. The CDR3 bases are TGTGCCAGCAGCCCGCGGGGCAAGAACACTGAAGCTTTCTTT. Its translation: CASSPRGKNTEAFF.

The CDR3 sequence: CASRPQNRNTGELFF. CDR3 DNA sequence: TGTGCCAGCAGACCGCAGAACAGGAACACCGGGGAGCTGTTTTTT. The V call is TRBV11-2, the J call TRBJ2-2; no definite D call. Germline lookup yields CDR1 SGHAT and CDR2 FQNNGV. This CDR3 contains 15 residues. V was trimmed by 6 bases and J by 1 base, leaving 12 bases between them.

The chain carries TRBV6-1 and TRBJ2-4; 11 nucleotides align to TRBD1. The germline CDR1 and CDR2 sequences are MNHNS and SASEGT. V shed 2 bases and J 0 bases; nucleotides not matched to a gene: 6. The CDR3 loop spans 18 amino acids. CDR3 DNA sequence: TGTGCCAGCAGTGAAACTGGACAGGGGGCAGTAGCCAAAAACATTCAGTACTTC. This translates into CASSETGQGAVAKNIQYF.

The chain uses TRBV28 and TRBJ1-5, with D possibly being TRBD1 (5 bases). This CDR3 spans 15 amino acids. Germline CDR1 and CDR2: MDHEN and SYDVKM. Trimming took off 7 bases at V and 5 bases at J, with 18 bases between the two ends. The CDR3 sequence: CASTTYKGIHQPQHF. In DNA, the CDR3 is TGTGCCAGCACTACGTACAAGGGGATTCATCAGCCCCAGCATTTT.

The V call is TRBV6-5, the J call TRBJ1-4; D perhaps matches TRBD1 (5 bases). Trimming took 2 bases from V and 7 from J, leaving 14 bases between them. The germline V gene encodes CDR1 MNHEY and CDR2 SVGAGI. There are 15 residues in the CDR3. CDR3 coding DNA: TGTGCCAGCAGTTACAGGGGTGGGACTGGTGAAAAACTGTTTTTT. Protein: CASSYRGGTGEKLFF.

The chain links TRBV11-3 to TRBJ2-1; TRBD2 agrees at 15 bases. The CDR3 has 16 amino acids. Germline V gives CDR1 SGHNT, CDR2 YENEEA. J gave up 7 bases and V 5 bases, and 6 bases lay outside the gene matches. This CDR3 is CASSHGLAGGPNEQFF. CDR3 coding DNA: TGTGCCAGCAGCCATGGACTAGCGGGGGGGCCGAATGAGCAGTTCTTC.

V and J are TRBV5-1 and TRBJ2-7, with TRBD1 matching 9 bases. This CDR3 region has 18 residues. V dropped 0 bases and J dropped 4; count of bases not matched to a gene: 14. Germline V gene sequence: CDR1 SGHRS, CDR2 YFSETQ. CDR3 protein: CASSLGPLGTGLQYEQYF. The DNA for the CDR3 is TGCGCCAGCAGCTTGGGTCCCCTTGGGACAGGGCTTCAATACGAGCAGTACTTC.

The V and J genes are TRBV5-4 and TRBJ1-1; the D gene is possibly TRBD1 (5 bases). Trimming removed 2 bases at V and 4 bases at J, with 9 bases between. This CDR3 has 13 residues. Germline lookup yields CDR1 SGHNT and CDR2 YYREEE (reference sequence). CDR3 nucleotides: TGTGCCAGCAGCTTCACAGGCCCCACTGAAGCTTTCTTT. Its protein product is CASSFTGPTEAFF.

The chain employs TRBV11-2 and TRBJ2-7, with D possibly matching TRBD1 (5 bases). The CDR3 consists of 14 residues. V was pared by 5 bases and J by 5 bases, with 16 bases between. Germline CDR1 and CDR2: SGHAT and FQNNGV. CDR3 sequence (DNA): TGTGCCAGCAGCGGCGAGGCAGGGTTGAACGAGCAGTACTTC. It translates to CASSGEAGLNEQYF.

The chain employs TRBV6-5 and TRBJ2-5; 8 positions match TRBD1. Losses at the gene ends were 2 bases for V and 4 bases for J; bases not matched to a gene: 9. The CDR3 loop spans 16 amino acids. In germline, CDR1 is MNHEY, CDR2 SVGAGI. The CDR3 DNA follows: TGTGCCAGCAGTTACACCTGGACAGGGATTTCAGAGACCCAGTACTTC. It codes for CASSYTWTGISETQYF.

The sample holds a few counts of this clone. The J gene is TRBJ1-1, the V gene TRBV7-2; D remains unclear. Trimming removed 5 bases from V and 5 bases from J, with 15 bases in between. The CDR3 totals 14 residues. Germline V gene lookup returns CDR1 SGHTA and CDR2 FQGNSA. The CDR3 nucleotides read TGTGCCAGCAGCCTGAGAGGGCTAGGGACTGAAGCTTTCTTT. Protein: CASSLRGLGTEAFF. The whole variable domain, filled in from reference TRBV7-2 and TRBJ1-1, reads GAGVSQSPSNKVTEKGKDVELRCDPISGHTALYWYRQSLGQGLEFLIYFQGNSAPDKSGLPSDRFSAERTGGSVSTLTIQRTQQEDSAVYLCASSLRGLGTEAFFGQGTRLTVV.

The V gene is TRBV28, the J gene TRBJ2-2; 12 bases align to TRBD2. From germline, CDR1 is MDHEN and CDR2 SYDVKM. The J segment lost 6 bases and the V segment lost 6 bases, leaving 5 bases of the junction unmatched. The CDR3 has 15 amino acids. CDR3 in DNA: TGTGCCAGCAGGACTAGCGGGGGAGGGGCCGGGGAGCTGTTTTTT. Its protein is CASRTSGGGAGELFF.

This chain links TRBV6-1 with TRBJ2-2; a possible D gene is TRBD1 (5 bases). V was trimmed by 2 bases and J by 9 bases, leaving 7 bases between them. Germline CDR1 and CDR2: MNHNS and SASEGT. The length of the CDR3 is 12 residues. Written as DNA, the CDR3 is TGTGCCAGCAGTGAACAGGGCAGGGAGCTGTTTTTT. As protein: CASSEQGRELFF.

This clone has a handful of counts. This chain joins TRBV11-1 and TRBJ2-1; D is perhaps TRBD2 (6 bases). Trimming shortened V by 1 base and J by 12 bases, and 13 bases separated the two germline ends. CDR1 is SGHAT, CDR2 FQDESV, per germline (reference sequence). The CDR3 spans 13 residues. The DNA for the CDR3 is TGTGCCAGCAGCTTAGACGGAGGGAGTGGGCAGTTCTTC. Translation gives CASSLDGGSGQFF.

The rearrangement links TRBV27 to TRBJ1-3, with 8 bases identical to TRBD1. Per the germline V gene, CDR1 is MNHEY and CDR2 is SMNVEV (reference sequence). The junction had 8 bases not matched to a gene; V was cut back by 6 bases and J by 4 bases. The CDR3 runs 15 residues. The CDR3 DNA reads TGTGCCAGCAGCGCGGACAGGGATGTCGGAAACACCATATATTTT. Amino acids: CASSADRDVGNTIYF.